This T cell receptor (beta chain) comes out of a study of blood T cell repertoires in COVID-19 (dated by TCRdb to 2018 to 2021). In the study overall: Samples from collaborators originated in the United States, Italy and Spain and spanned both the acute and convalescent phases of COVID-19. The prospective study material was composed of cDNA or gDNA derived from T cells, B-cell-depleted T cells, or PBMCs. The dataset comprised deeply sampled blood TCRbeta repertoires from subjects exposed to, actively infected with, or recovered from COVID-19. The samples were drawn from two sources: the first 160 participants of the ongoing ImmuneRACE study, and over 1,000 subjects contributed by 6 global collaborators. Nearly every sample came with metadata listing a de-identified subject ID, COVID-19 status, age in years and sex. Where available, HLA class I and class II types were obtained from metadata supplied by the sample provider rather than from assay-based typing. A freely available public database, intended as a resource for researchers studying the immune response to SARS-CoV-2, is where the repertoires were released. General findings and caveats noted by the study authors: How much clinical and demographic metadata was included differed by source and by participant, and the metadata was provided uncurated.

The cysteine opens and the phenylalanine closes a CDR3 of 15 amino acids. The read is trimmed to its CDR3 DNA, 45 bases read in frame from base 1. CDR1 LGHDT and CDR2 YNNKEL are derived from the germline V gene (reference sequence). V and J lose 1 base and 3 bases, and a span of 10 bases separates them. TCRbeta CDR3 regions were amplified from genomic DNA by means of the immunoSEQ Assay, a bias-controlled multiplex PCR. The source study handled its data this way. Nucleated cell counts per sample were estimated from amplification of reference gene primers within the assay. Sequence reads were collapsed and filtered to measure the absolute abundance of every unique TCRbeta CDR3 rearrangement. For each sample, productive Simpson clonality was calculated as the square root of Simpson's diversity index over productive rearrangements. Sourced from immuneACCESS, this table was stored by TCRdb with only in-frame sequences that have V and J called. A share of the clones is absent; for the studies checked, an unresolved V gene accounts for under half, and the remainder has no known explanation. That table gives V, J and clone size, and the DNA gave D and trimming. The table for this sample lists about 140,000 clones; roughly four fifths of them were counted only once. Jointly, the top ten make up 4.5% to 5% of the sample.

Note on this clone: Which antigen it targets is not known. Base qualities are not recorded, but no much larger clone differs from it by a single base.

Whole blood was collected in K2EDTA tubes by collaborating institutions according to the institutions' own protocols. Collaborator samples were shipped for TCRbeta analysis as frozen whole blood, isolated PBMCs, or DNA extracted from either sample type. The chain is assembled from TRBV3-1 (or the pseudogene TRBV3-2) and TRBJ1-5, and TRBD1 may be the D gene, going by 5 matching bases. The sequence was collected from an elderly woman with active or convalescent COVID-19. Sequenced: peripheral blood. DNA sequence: TGTGCCAGCAGCCAAGGCAGGGCCGTCAATCAGCCCCAGCATTTT. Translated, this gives CASSQGRAVNQPQHF.